The clone carrying this T cell receptor (beta chain) occurred many times. Each CDR3 protein gets one entry after TCRdb re-called the 5' RACE reads with MiXCR. The sample lists about 500,000 distinct CDR3 sequences, roughly an eighth occurring once. This specimen comes from a study of identical twins. V shed 7 bases and J shed 5 bases, with 11 bases lying between them. The CDR3 sequence is 12 residues long. Another study also made use of these data, one on yellow fever vaccine responses in identical twins.

The rearrangement uses TRBV12-3 or TRBV12-4 and TRBJ1-1, with a weak D call TRBD1 (5 bases). The receptor comes from a woman between 18 and 29 years old in good health. Input material: CD4+ T cells sorted from blood. CDR3 protein: CASTQGWTEAFF. The CDR3 region has the DNA TGTGCCAGCACCCAGGGATGGACTGAAGCTTTCTTT.